This T cell receptor (beta chain) was recorded in a study of blood T cells in healthy people across ages. The CDR3 spans 15 residues. Germline CDR1 reads LGHNA; CDR2 reads YNFKEQ. V lost 3 bases, J lost 8 bases, and 8 bases stayed unmatched. A sample-barcoded 5' primer and a J-beta primer mix were used in a second PCR of roughly 7 to 11 cycles. One entry per CDR3 protein results from TCRdb running MiXCR on the 5' RACE reads. In the table there are 1.5 million to 1.9 million distinct CDR3 sequences, under 55% of which are singletons. Peripheral blood from each donor was collected in a volume of about 10 milliliters.

Material: blood. The chain has TRBV4-2 and TRBJ1-4, with 8 bases that match TRBD1. This receptor was obtained from a young woman in good health. CDR3 amino acids: CASSQVTGVREKLFF. As DNA, the CDR3 is TGTGCCAGCAGCCAGGTGACAGGGGTTCGGGAAAAACTGTTTTTT.